This TCR beta chain was documented in a study of CD8+CD57+ T cells in acquired aplastic anemia. Using genomic DNA as the template, TCR beta VDJ and CDR3 profiling was carried out. TCRdb reprocessed the reads via MiXCR and lists one record per CDR3 protein. The data contain roughly 160,000 distinct CDR3 sequences, about two thirds of them singletons. Patients included in sequencing had previously demonstrated CD8+CD57+ cell expansion by flow cytometry. The CDR3 is made up of 12 amino acids. The germline V gene encodes CDR1 SNHLY and CDR2 FYNNEI. The rearrangement uses TRBV2 and TRBJ2-3, with 10 positions matching TRBD2. The clonotype was recovered from a human donor with aplastic anemia. Sequenced material: sorted CD4+, CD8+, or CD8+CD57+ T cells (not recorded which) from PBMCs. DNA for the CDR3: TGTGGAAGCGGGGGGGACTCAGATACGCAGTATTTT. It specifies CGSGGDSDTQYF. The whole variable domain, remainder taken from reference TRBV2 and TRBJ2-3, is EPEVTQTPSHQVTQMGQEVILRCVPISNHLYFYWYRQILGQKVEFLVSFYNNEISEKSEIFDDQFSVERPDGSNFTLKIRSTKLEDSAMYFCGSGGDSDTQYFGPGTRLTVL.